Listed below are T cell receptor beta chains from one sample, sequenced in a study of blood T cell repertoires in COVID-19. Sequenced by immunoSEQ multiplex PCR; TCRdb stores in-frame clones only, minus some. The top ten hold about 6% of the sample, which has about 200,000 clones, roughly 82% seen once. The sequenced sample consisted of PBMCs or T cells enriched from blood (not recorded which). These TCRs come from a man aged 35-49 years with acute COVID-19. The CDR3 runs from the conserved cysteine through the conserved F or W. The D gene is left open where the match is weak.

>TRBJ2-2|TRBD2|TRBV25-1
CASSDRRLAGFFGELFF
TGTGCCAGCAGTGATCGCCGCCTAGCGGGTTTCTTCGGGGAGCTGTTTTTT
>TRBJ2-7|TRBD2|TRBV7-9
CASSLFRTSSYEQYF
TGTGCCAGCAGCTTATTCAGGACTAGTTCCTACGAGCAGTACTTC
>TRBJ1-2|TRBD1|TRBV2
CASSDDRGYTYGYTF
TGTGCCAGCAGTGACGACAGGGGGTACACCTATGGCTACACCTTC
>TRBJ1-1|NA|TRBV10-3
CAIKKDGRIDTEAFF
TGTGCCATCAAGAAAGACGGGAGAATAGACACTGAAGCTTTCTTT
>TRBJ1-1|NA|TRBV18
CASSGEQGEAFF
TGTGCCAGCTCAGGGGAACAGGGAGAAGCTTTCTTT
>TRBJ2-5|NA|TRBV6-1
CASSHHRVQETQYF
TGTGCCAGCAGCCACCACAGGGTACAGGAGACCCAGTACTTC
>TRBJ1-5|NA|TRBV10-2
CASSDRNQPQHF
TGCGCCAGCAGTGATAGAAATCAGCCCCAGCATTTT
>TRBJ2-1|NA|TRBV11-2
CASSLVLAAYNEQFF
TGTGCCAGCAGCTTAGTGTTAGCGGCCTACAATGAGCAGTTCTTC
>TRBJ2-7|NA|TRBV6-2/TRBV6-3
CASSYHRGLGEQYF
TGTGCCAGCAGTTACCACCGGGGATTGGGGGAGCAGTACTTC
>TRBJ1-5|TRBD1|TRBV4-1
CASSQVPGGFNQPQHF
TGCGCCAGCAGCCAAGTCCCAGGGGGCTTCAATCAGCCCCAGCATTTT